This TCR beta chain was sequenced for a study of chronic HIV infection and antiretroviral therapy. MiXCR, applied by TCRdb to the 5' RACE reads, yields one record per CDR3 protein. The sample carries 30,000 or so distinct CDR3 sequences, about 9.7% recorded once. Trimming left V 5 bases short and J 3 bases short, with 7 bases between. This CDR3 region has 12 residues. Germline CDR1 reads MDHEN; CDR2 reads SYDVKM. What was sequenced was peripheral blood. This sequence joins TRBV28 and TRBJ1-1; D remains ambiguous. The clonotype was recovered from an adult who had HIV and had not received antiretroviral therapy, or was an uninfected healthy control (not recorded which). The CDR3 nucleotides read TGTGCCAGCAGTATATCGGACACTGAAGCTTTCTTT. This encodes CASSISDTEAFF.